This section outlines one T cell receptor beta chain sequence together with its context. The antigen is undetermined. V was shortened by 1 base and J by 9 bases, with 8 bases between the two germline ends. The germline V gene encodes CDR1 SGHRS and CDR2 YFSETQ. The CDR3 is 13 amino acids. This sample was taken from a study of T cell responses to AZD1222 COVID-19 vaccine. TCRdb's table, derived via immunoSEQ multiplex PCR, lists solely in-frame clones and lacks some. The sample has fewer than 150,000 clones; roughly nine tenths are singletons. Whole-study findings and limits: Researchers took repertoire samples only after the peak T cell response had come.

The chain employs TRBV5-1 and TRBJ1-6, with no clear D. This specimen consisted of peripheral blood, obtained 28 days after the second AZD1222 dose. The receptor's source is an adult who received the AZD1222 COVID-19 vaccine. The CDR3: CASSLLLGSPLHF. The CDR3 DNA reads as TGCGCCAGCAGCTTGCTTCTCGGTTCACCCCTCCACTTT.